This is a list of T cell receptor beta chains from one sample in a study of cytomegalovirus exposure and HLA in healthy donors. Data came from immunoSEQ multiplex PCR; TCRdb stores just in-frame clones and leaves some out. Seen here are about 140,000 clones, around three quarters observed once, and the top ten hold about 1%. Sequencing used PBMCs. These receptors were collected from a man aged 18-30 years in good health and CMV-seronegative. Each CDR3 is given with its conserved first and last residue. The order of the fields is V gene, CDR3 length, CDR3 protein.

V: TRBV28; length: 15; CDR3: CASSLVWGLYTEAFF
V: TRBV12-5; length: 12; CDR3: CASGATGKEAFF
V: TRBV15; length: 19; CDR3: CATSRGIRTGDPLATEAFF
V: TRBV19; length: 15; CDR3: CASSIYRGQGNAYTF
V: TRBV25-1; length: 14; CDR3: CASSDSAPGETQYF
V: TRBV30; length: 17; CDR3: CAWTLAPAGAGQETQYF
V: TRBV18; length: 15; CDR3: CASSPLMTGTYEQYF
V: TRBV6-5; length: 13; CDR3: CASSPTSSYEQYF
V: TRBV5-5; length: 16; CDR3: CASSLDPGVRTGELFF
V: TRBV7-2; length: 14; CDR3: CASSSRGGTYEQYF
V: TRBV7-2; length: 16; CDR3: CASSRDPGNPQEKLFF
V: TRBV18; length: 16; CDR3: CASSPILSQGDAGYTF
V: TRBV7-3; length: 14; CDR3: CASSLGQGNNEQFF
V: TRBV2; length: 13; CDR3: CASSGGLREKLFF
V: TRBV7-9; length: 16; CDR3: CASSTLQGATNEKLFF
V: TRBV5-1; length: 15; CDR3: CASSLEAPVGETQYF
V: TRBV4-3; length: 13; CDR3: CASSPDGADTQYF
V: TRBV11-1; length: 15; CDR3: CASRLLAGTGNEQFF
V: TRBV30; length: 13; CDR3: CAWKISRNTEAFF
V: TRBV5-1; length: 16; CDR3: CASSLNPGQTNEKLFF
V: TRBV7-9; length: 15; CDR3: CSSSPSAGGPYEQYF
V: TRBV2; length: 16; CDR3: CASSSMAGGGNQPQHF
V: TRBV6-5; length: 13; CDR3: CASSYRRGTEAFF